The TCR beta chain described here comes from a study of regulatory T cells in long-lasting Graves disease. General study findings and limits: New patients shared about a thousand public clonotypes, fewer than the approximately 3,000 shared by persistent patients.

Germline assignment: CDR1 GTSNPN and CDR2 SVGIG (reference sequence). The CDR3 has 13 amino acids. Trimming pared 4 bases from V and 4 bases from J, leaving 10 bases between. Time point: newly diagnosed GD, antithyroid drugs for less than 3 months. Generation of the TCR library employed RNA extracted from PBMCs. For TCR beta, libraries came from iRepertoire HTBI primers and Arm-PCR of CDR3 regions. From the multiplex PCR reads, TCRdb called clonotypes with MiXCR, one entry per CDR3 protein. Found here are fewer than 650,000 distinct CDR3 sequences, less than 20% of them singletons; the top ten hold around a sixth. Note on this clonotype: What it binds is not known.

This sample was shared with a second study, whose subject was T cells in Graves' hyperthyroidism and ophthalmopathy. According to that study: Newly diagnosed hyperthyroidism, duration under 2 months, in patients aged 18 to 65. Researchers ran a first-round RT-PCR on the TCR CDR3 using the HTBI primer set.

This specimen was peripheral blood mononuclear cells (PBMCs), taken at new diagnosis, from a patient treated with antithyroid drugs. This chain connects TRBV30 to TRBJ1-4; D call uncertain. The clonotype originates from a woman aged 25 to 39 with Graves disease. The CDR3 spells CAWTPQSNEKLFF. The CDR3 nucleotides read TGTGCCTGGACCCCACAGAGTAATGAAAAACTGTTTTTT.